The rows below give T cell receptor beta chains drawn from one sample of a study of blood T cell repertoires in COVID-19. Profiling relied on immunoSEQ multiplex PCR, and the TCRdb table lists in-frame clones only, not all of them. Of hundreds of thousands of clones listed, 85% are singletons. Sequenced material: peripheral blood. Every receptor here comes from a human donor in a cohort sampled during active COVID-19. Each CDR3 is given with its conserved first and last residue. The D gene is left open where the match is weak. Clone sizes are given selectively: once, few, many, or a class where the clone is expanded.

>NA|NA|TRBV5-4|TRBJ2-2
CASSLASGVNTGELFF
TGTGCCAGCAGCTTGGCGTCAGGGGTGAACACCGGGGAGCTGTTTTTT
>TRBD2|NA|TRBV2|TRBJ2-1
CAILAGGKDEQFF
TGTGCCATACTAGCGGGGGGCAAGGATGAGCAGTTCTTC
>TRBD1|NA|TRBV5-1|TRBJ2-5
CASSSGQGGRETQYF
TGCGCCAGCAGCTCGGGACAGGGAGGGAGAGAGACCCAGTACTTC
>NA|many|TRBV15|TRBJ1-1
CATSRDRTVNTEAFF
TGTGCCACCAGCAGAGATAGGACAGTCAACACTGAAGCTTTCTTT
>NA|NA|TRBV4-2|TRBJ1-2
CASSQDFLQAGYYGYTF
TGTGCCAGCAGCCAAGATTTTTTACAGGCCGGGTACTATGGCTACACCTTC
>TRBD1|NA|TRBV7-2|TRBJ2-7
CASSLGTGSYEQYF
TGTGCCAGCAGCTTAGGGACAGGGAGCTACGAGCAGTACTTC
>TRBD2|NA|TRBV10-3|TRBJ2-7
CATGGLAHEQYF
TGTGCCACCGGAGGACTAGCCCACGAGCAGTACTTC
>NA|NA|TRBV6-5|TRBJ2-7
CASSSTPGQGSYEQYF
TGTGCCAGCAGTTCAACCCCAGGCCAGGGCTCCTACGAGCAGTACTTC
>TRBD1|NA|TRBV5-1|TRBJ1-1
CASSLPGGTEAFF
TGCGCCAGCAGCTTGCCAGGGGGCACTGAAGCTTTCTTT
>TRBD1|once|TRBV2|TRBJ1-5
CASSTGTGGADQPQHF
TGTGCCAGCAGTACCGGGACAGGGGGCGCGGATCAGCCCCAGCATTTT
>TRBD2|NA|TRBV5-1|TRBJ2-1
CASGPGTSGGREFF
TGCGCCAGCGGACCCGGGACTAGCGGGGGGAGGGAGTTCTTC
>NA|few|TRBV9|TRBJ2-3
CASSVGGTDTQYF
TGTGCCAGCAGCGTCGGGGGCACAGATACGCAGTATTTT
>NA|few|TRBV27|TRBJ1-3
CASKSAGRNTIYF
TGTGCCAGCAAGTCGGCGGGTCGAAACACCATATATTTT
>TRBD1|once|TRBV7-9|TRBJ1-1
CASSAGQGLGRTEAFF
TGTGCCAGCAGCGCCGGACAGGGGCTGGGAAGAACTGAAGCTTTCTTT
>NA|NA|TRBV5-1|TRBJ2-7
CASSPDSYEQYF
TGCGCCAGCAGCCCGGACAGCTACGAGCAGTACTTC